A single sample is the source of the 9 T cell receptor beta chains below, sequenced in a study of blood T cell repertoires in COVID-19. Repertoires were generated with immunoSEQ multiplex PCR, while TCRdb's copy carries only in-frame clones and drops some. Among approximately 290,000 clones listed, around 85% were seen once. The sample taken for sequencing was peripheral blood. The receptors come from a human donor with COVID-19, enrolled during active disease. The donor label of this sample is uncertain.

Comments on this clone: The identical CDR3 is also encoded by other nucleotide sequences in the sample. The chain links TRBV15 to TRBJ1-3; D remains ambiguous. Trimming took off 0 bases at V and 0 bases at J, with 6 bases between the two ends. The CDR3 length is 15 residues. Germline values: CDR1 LNHNV, CDR2 YYDKDF (reference sequence). This CDR3 reads CATSRDRVSGNTIYF. The CDR3 DNA reads TGTGCCACCAGCAGAGACCGGGTCTCTGGAAACACCATATATTTT.

There are a few counts of this clone. The chain joins TRBV11-2 to TRBJ2-1, with TRBD2 identical over 13 bases. The trim removed 5 bases at V and 8 bases at J, leaving 9 bases unmatched. The CDR3 length is 16 residues. Per germline, CDR1 SGHAT and CDR2 FQNNGV. DNA for the CDR3: TGTGCCAGCAGCCTCCAACTAGCGGGAGGGGTCCATGAGCAGTTCTTC. Encoded protein: CASSLQLAGGVHEQFF.

This clone has a single count. The V gene is TRBV7-2, the J gene TRBJ1-4; D is unresolved. Trimming left V 2 bases short and J 3 bases short, with 7 bases between. The germline CDR1 and CDR2 sequences are SGHTA and FQGNSA. The CDR3 covers 14 residues. CDR3 sequence: CASSLRVANEKLFF. CDR3 sequence (DNA): TGTGCCAGCAGCTTACGGGTTGCTAATGAAAAACTGTTTTTT.

The chain is built from TRBV10-3 and TRBJ1-2, with D hard to call. The CDR3 sequence is 12 residues long. The V end was cut by 1 base, the J end by 4 bases, with 4 bases between. Looked up from germline, CDR1 is ENHRY and CDR2 is SYGVKD. This CDR3 reads CAISEFSYGYTF. In nucleotides, the CDR3 is TGTGCCATCAGTGAGTTCTCCTATGGCTACACCTTC.

CDR3 DNA: TGTGCCAGCAGCTTAAGCGGGACCAGCACAGATACGCAGTATTTT. Its protein product is CASSLSGTSTDTQYF. The chain employs TRBV7-2 and TRBJ2-3, with 7 bases aligning to TRBD2. The CDR3 loop spans 15 amino acids. The V gene's germline CDR1 is SGHTA and CDR2 FQGNSA. J gave up 0 bases and V 2 bases, and 2 bases lay outside the gene matches.

The gene calls are TRBV10-3 and TRBJ1-2; 9 nucleotides line up with TRBD1. The CDR3 has 16 residues. V gave up 3 bases and J gave up 4 bases; unmatched junction bases: 9. CDR1 is ENHRY and CDR2 is SYGVKD in the germline V gene. CDR3 in DNA: TGTGCCATCAGTGACCCCCCCCGGGACAGGGTCTATGGCTACACCTTC. Translation gives CAISDPPRDRVYGYTF.

This chain connects TRBV28 to TRBJ2-2, with a possible D match to TRBD2 (7 bases). CDR3 size: 14 residues. Per the germline V gene, CDR1 is MDHEN and CDR2 is SYDVKM. The ends were cut back, 6 bases at V and 6 bases at J, with 14 bases in the middle. The CDR3 is CASRPTGRAGELFF. DNA of the CDR3: TGTGCCAGCAGGCCCACAGGGAGGGCCGGGGAGCTGTTTTTT.

V is TRBV29-1 and J is TRBJ1-2; 7 bases are shared with TRBD1. The CDR3 sequence is 12 residues long. The V gene's germline CDR1 is SQVTM and CDR2 ANQGSEA. V shed 6 bases and J 6 bases; nucleotides not matched to a gene: 7. The CDR3 here is CSVDGTENGYTF. The CDR3 DNA follows: TGCAGCGTGGACGGGACAGAAAATGGCTACACCTTC.

This clone was found a few times. This sequence joins TRBV9 and TRBJ1-1; no clear D gene. With 0 bases removed from V and 5 bases from J, the gap between germline ends came to 11 bases. Per the germline V gene, CDR1 is SGDLS and CDR2 is YYNGEE. The CDR3 contains 14 residues. CDR3 sequence: CASSVAGSRTEAFF. The CDR3, as DNA: TGTGCCAGCAGCGTAGCTGGGAGTCGAACTGAAGCTTTCTTT. Supplemented by reference TRBV9 and TRBJ1-1, the full variable domain reads DSGVTQTPKHLITATGQRVTLRCSPRSGDLSVYWYQQSLDQGLQFLIQYYNGEERAKGNILERFSAQQFPDLHSELNLSSLELGDSALYFCASSVAGSRTEAFFGQGTRLTVV.